Following are 13 T cell receptor beta chains from one sample sequenced in a study of blood T cell repertoires in COVID-19. Measured with immunoSEQ multiplex PCR; TCRdb has only the in-frame clones, and not every one. The sample has about 220,000 clones, 84% seen once; the top ten hold 2% to 2.5%. The sequenced sample was peripheral blood. Receptors originate from a woman aged 55-75 years with acute or convalescent COVID-19.

The gene calls are TRBV5-6 and TRBJ1-6; no definite D call. CDR1 SGHDT and CDR2 YYEEEE come from the germline V gene. V was trimmed by 5 bases and J by 8 bases, leaving 17 bases between them. CDR3 size: 15 residues. In DNA form, the CDR3 reads TGTGCCAGCAGTCTTGCGGGGAGCAATTATTCACCCCTCCACTTT. Its protein is CASSLAGSNYSPLHF. Full variable domain (remainder filled in from reference TRBV5-6 and TRBJ1-6): DAGVTQSPTHLIKTRGQQVTLRCSPKSGHDTVSWYQQALGQGPQFIFQYYEEEERQRGNFPDRFSGHQFPNYSSELNVNALLLGDSALYLCASSLAGSNYSPLHFGNGTRLTVT.

This clone was counted only a few times. This chain links TRBV5-4 with TRBJ2-1; the D gene is possibly TRBD1 (7 bases). In germline, CDR1 is SGHNT, CDR2 YYREEE (reference sequence). This CDR3 contains 15 residues. V was shortened by 4 bases and J by 0 bases, with 11 bases between the two germline ends. CDR3 in amino acids: CASSPQGGSYNEQFF. CDR3 coding DNA: TGTGCCAGCAGCCCTCAGGGGGGCTCCTACAATGAGCAGTTCTTC.

The CDR3 sequence is CASSTDSHPANEQFF. In DNA form, the CDR3 reads TGTGCCAGCAGCACAGACAGCCACCCGGCCAATGAGCAGTTCTTC. V gene TRBV7-2 combines with J gene TRBJ2-1; possibly TRBD1 for D (5 bases). Germline CDR1 SGHTA, CDR2 FQGNSA. Trimming removed 5 bases from V and 6 bases from J, with 17 bases in between. This CDR3 has 15 amino acids. Variable domain in full (rest from reference TRBV7-2 and TRBJ2-1): GAGVSQSPSNKVTEKGKDVELRCDPISGHTALYWYRQSLGQGLEFLIYFQGNSAPDKSGLPSDRFSAERTGGSVSTLTIQRTQQEDSAVYLCASSTDSHPANEQFFGPGTRLTVL.

V usage is TRBV20-1 and J usage is TRBJ1-2; 8 positions match TRBD1. V lost 6 bases, J lost 4 bases, and 1 base stayed unmatched. The CDR3 has 11 residues. In germline, CDR1 is DFQATT, CDR2 SNEGSKA (reference sequence). The CDR3 loop reads CSAGQGYGYTF. CDR3 DNA: TGCAGTGCCGGACAGGGCTATGGCTACACCTTC.

This chain links TRBV6-2 or TRBV6-3 with TRBJ2-1; TRBD2 might be the D (6 bases). V lost 4 bases and J 4 bases, leaving 8 bases between the germline ends. Germline assignment: CDR1 MNHEY and CDR2 SVGEGT. The CDR3 consists of 13 residues. CDR3 sequence (DNA): TGTGCCAGCAGTTTGGGACTGTACAATGAGCAGTTCTTC. The encoded protein is CASSLGLYNEQFF.

V gene TRBV6-5 combines with J gene TRBJ2-7; tentatively, D is TRBD2 (6 bases). The CDR3 is made up of 15 amino acids. The ends were cut back, 0 bases at V and 2 bases at J, with 11 bases in the middle. CDR1 and CDR2 (germline): MNHEY, SVGAGI. DNA for the CDR3: TGTGCCAGCAGTTACTCAAATCCGGGAGCCTACGAGCAGTACTTC. Translating it yields CASSYSNPGAYEQYF.

The genes are TRBV7-2 and TRBJ1-4, with a tentative D call TRBD1 (6 bases). CDR1 SGHTA and CDR2 FQGNSA come from the germline V gene. Trimming removed 5 bases at V and 7 bases at J, with 17 bases between. The CDR3 covers 15 residues. CDR3 region: CASSVNRVGGEKLFF. The CDR3 region has the DNA TGTGCCAGCAGCGTCAACAGGGTTGGCGGTGAAAAACTGTTTTTT.

This chain links TRBV6-5 with TRBJ1-6, with no clear D. Germline V gene sequence: CDR1 MNHEY, CDR2 SVGAGI. Trimming took 6 bases from V and 4 from J, leaving 10 bases between them. The CDR3 sequence is 14 residues long. This chain's CDR3 is CASRHRDYNSPLHF. The CDR3 coding sequence is TGTGCCAGCAGACACCGGGATTATAATTCACCCCTCCACTTT.

V gene TRBV30 combines with J gene TRBJ2-5, with D possibly being TRBD2 (7 bases). The V and J ends lost 3 bases and 1 base respectively, with 12 bases between them. This CDR3 region has 14 residues. Germline CDR1 and CDR2: GTSNPN and SVGIG (reference sequence). This CDR3 is CAWRRRGGQETQYF. The CDR3 bases are TGTGCCTGGAGACGGAGGGGGGGCCAAGAGACCCAGTACTTC.

V gene TRBV27 combines with J gene TRBJ1-2, with a tentative D call TRBD1 (6 bases). The CDR3 sequence is 15 residues long. V dropped 11 bases and J dropped 0 bases, with 19 bases sitting between them. The germline CDR1 and CDR2 sequences are MNHEY and SMNVEV (reference sequence). In DNA form, the CDR3 reads TGTGCCGGGCTCGATGGGGACAACCCTAACTATGGCTACACCTTC. Translating it yields CAGLDGDNPNYGYTF.

This clone has just a few counts. The chain has TRBV28 and TRBJ2-2, with TRBD2 matching 9 bases. In germline, CDR1 is MDHEN, CDR2 SYDVKM. Trimming cost V 2 bases and J 1 base; bases outside gene matches: 5. CDR3 length: 17 amino acids. This CDR3 reads CASSLRAGGLNTGELFF. DNA of the CDR3: TGTGCCAGCAGTTTACGAGCGGGGGGCTTGAACACCGGGGAGCTGTTTTTT.

The table lists this clone with a count of one. The chain carries TRBV2 and TRBJ2-2; TRBD1 aligns across 7 bases. CDR1 is SNHLY and CDR2 is FYNNEI in the germline V gene. V dropped 5 bases and J dropped 8; count of bases not matched to a gene: 5. The CDR3 extends over 13 amino acids. CDR3 sequence (DNA): TGTGCCAGCAGTACGACAGGGACGGGGGAGCTGTTTTTT. Translation gives CASSTTGTGELFF.

The gene calls are TRBV5-1 and TRBJ2-7; possibly TRBD1 for D (7 bases). The V gene's germline CDR1 is SGHRS and CDR2 YFSETQ. The CDR3 runs 13 residues. Trimming pared 0 bases from V and 7 bases from J, leaving 11 bases between. CDR3 nucleotide sequence: TGCGCCAGCAGCTTGGGGACAGGAGGGGAGCAGTACTTC. Residues: CASSLGTGGEQYF.